The sequence of this T cell receptor (beta chain) was determined in a study of T cell repertoires in cytomegalovirus infection. About the research overall: Carrying CMV and the relevant HLA type showed in public TCR beta signatures. Study-wide findings and caveats: The ex vivo response showed dominance by HLA-C-restricted CMV-specific TCR beta clonotypes. Summed public TCR beta family frequency identified CMV carriers bearing the relevant HLA.

This clonotype was counted a few times. Its specificity is not known. From the reads, TCRdb called clonotypes with MiXCR, one entry per CDR3 protein. The sample has 200,000 or so distinct CDR3 sequences; about 28% are singletons. Sequencing was carried out using PBMCs. The source is a human donor in good health (CMV status not recorded). Some clones in this sample may be carry-over from other donors' samples.

The CDR3 sequence: CASSPVLRLGGKTQYF. In DNA form, the CDR3 reads TGTGCCAGCAGCCCTGTGTTGAGACTAGGAGGAAAGACCCAGTACTTC. V usage is TRBV7-6 and J usage is TRBJ2-5; maybe TRBD2 (6 bases). Per the germline V gene, CDR1 is SGHVS and CDR2 is FNYEAQ. This CDR3 is 16 amino acids long. Between the trimmed V and J ends, which lost 5 bases and 6 bases, there was a span of 22 bases.